These 18 T cell receptor beta chains originate from one sample sequenced in a study of cytomegalovirus exposure and HLA in healthy donors. Amplification used 60 Vbeta primers and 13 Jbeta primers. Sequencing used immunoSEQ multiplex PCR; TCRdb keeps in-frame clones, though not all of them. Found here are hundreds of thousands of clones, 70% to 85% of them singletons; the top ten hold roughly 0.58%. Sequencing was performed on PBMCs. The receptors originated from a woman between 40 and 55 years old in good health and CMV-seronegative.

The V call is TRBV6-5, the J call TRBJ1-2; unclear D gene. Trimming left V 2 bases short and J 4 bases short, with 14 bases between. The CDR3 extends over 15 amino acids. Germline values: CDR1 MNHEY, CDR2 SVGAGI. This CDR3 reads CASSYGHTDLYGYTF. The CDR3 DNA reads TGTGCCAGCAGTTACGGTCATACAGACCTCTATGGCTACACCTTC.

The rearrangement links TRBV5-1 to TRBJ2-1; no reliable D call. V lost 5 bases and J 3 bases, leaving 12 bases between the germline ends. This CDR3 comprises 14 residues. Germline V gene lookup returns CDR1 SGHRS and CDR2 YFSETQ. CDR3 nucleotides: TGCGCCAGCAGTGCCCCCGGCGGCTACAATGAGCAGTTCTTC. It translates to CASSAPGGYNEQFF. Full variable domain (outside the CDR3, taken from reference TRBV5-1 and TRBJ2-1): KAGVTQTPRYLIKTRGQQVTLSCSPISGHRSVSWYQQTPGQGLQFLFEYFSETQRNKGNFPGRFSGRQFSNSRSEMNVSTLELGDSALYLCASSAPGGYNEQFFGPGTRLTVL.

The chain combines TRBV27 with TRBJ1-2, with 9 bases that match TRBD1. The germline V gene encodes CDR1 MNHEY and CDR2 SMNVEV (reference sequence). The CDR3 is made up of 16 amino acids. Germline trimming cut 0 bases from V and 4 bases from J; bases unmatched to any gene: 6. The CDR3 here is CASSLSPGTGLYGYTF. CDR3 sequence (DNA): TGTGCCAGCAGTTTATCCCCTGGGACAGGGCTCTATGGCTACACCTTC.

This clone has a handful of counts. This chain links TRBV7-3 with TRBJ2-1; the match to TRBD2 covers 8 bases. CDR3 length equals 14 residues. V gave up 5 bases and J gave up 3 bases; unmatched junction bases: 3. The germline V gene encodes CDR1 SGHTA and CDR2 FQGTGA. CDR3 sequence (DNA): TGTGCCAGCAGCCCGGGGGGGAGCTACAATGAGCAGTTCTTC. Amino acid sequence: CASSPGGSYNEQFF.

This clone appeared once. The chain is built from TRBV19 and TRBJ1-4; 10 bases line up with TRBD1. Looked up from germline, CDR1 is LNHDA and CDR2 is SQIVND (reference sequence). Trimming took 5 bases from V and 7 from J; bases not matched to a gene: 4. The CDR3 has 14 amino acids. CDR3 bases: TGTGCCAGTAGTCCGAGGACAGGGGGTGAAAAACTGTTTTTT. This codes for CASSPRTGGEKLFF.

The chain joins TRBV13 to TRBJ1-5; 7 nucleotides agree with TRBD1. The CDR3 spans 13 residues. V dropped 5 bases and J dropped 6; count of bases not matched to a gene: 4. CDR1 is PRHDT and CDR2 is FYEKMQ in the germline V gene (reference sequence). The CDR3 coding sequence is TGTGCCAGCAGCGAAGGGGGCAGTCAGCCCCAGCATTTT. This sequence encodes CASSEGGSQPQHF.

The CDR3, as DNA: TGCAGCGTTGAAGGGCAAGCGGGGGGGCCTCCCGGGGAGCTGTTTTTT. It encodes CSVEGQAGGPPGELFF. The V and J genes are TRBV29-1 and TRBJ2-2, with 10 bases aligning to TRBD2. The CDR3 has 16 residues. Trimming removed 1 base from V and 6 bases from J; junction bases left unmatched: 8. Germline lookup yields CDR1 SQVTM and CDR2 ANQGSEA.

This chain joins TRBV4-3 and TRBJ2-1, with TRBD2 matching over 8 bases. Per germline, CDR1 LGHNA and CDR2 YSLEER. The V gene end was trimmed by 3 bases and the J gene end by 3 bases; junction bases not matched to a gene: 1. The CDR3 contains 14 residues. Here the CDR3 reads CASSHSGNYNEQFF. The CDR3, as DNA: TGCGCCAGCAGCCATAGCGGGAACTACAATGAGCAGTTCTTC.

V gene TRBV27 combines with J gene TRBJ2-2, with D possibly being TRBD2 (5 bases). The germline V gene encodes CDR1 MNHEY and CDR2 SMNVEV (reference sequence). V lost 6 bases and J lost 1, with 9 bases in between. The CDR3 contains 14 residues. As DNA, the CDR3 is TGTGCCAGCAGCCCGGGATTGAACACCGGGGAGCTGTTTTTT. As protein: CASSPGLNTGELFF.

V is TRBV27 and J is TRBJ2-7; weak D call: TRBD2 (5 bases). Germline CDR1 reads MNHEY; CDR2 reads SMNVEV (reference sequence). The V end lost 0 bases, the J end lost 3 bases, and 9 bases lay between the germline ends. The CDR3 loop spans 14 amino acids. The CDR3 here is CASSLSAGGYEQYF. DNA of the CDR3: TGTGCCAGCAGTTTATCGGCGGGTGGCTACGAGCAGTACTTC.

The V gene is TRBV28, the J gene TRBJ2-4; the D gene is possibly TRBD1 (6 bases). V was trimmed by 7 bases and J by 3 bases, leaving 13 bases between them. There are 14 residues in the CDR3. Germline V lookup: CDR1 MDHEN, CDR2 SYDVKM. The CDR3 spells CASTGAGGKNIQYF. The CDR3 coding sequence is TGTGCCAGCACAGGGGCTGGTGGCAAAAACATTCAGTACTTC.

This chain uses TRBV5-6 with TRBJ1-2; possible D gene TRBD1, 5 bases. This CDR3 comprises 16 residues. Germline lookup yields CDR1 SGHDT and CDR2 YYEEEE. V gave up 4 bases and J gave up 0 bases, with 16 bases separating them. The CDR3 reads CASSPPGGITNYGYTF. As DNA, the CDR3 is TGTGCCAGCAGCCCCCCGGGGGGAATTACTAACTATGGCTACACCTTC. Full variable domain (missing parts from reference TRBV5-6 and TRBJ1-2): DAGVTQSPTHLIKTRGQQVTLRCSPKSGHDTVSWYQQALGQGPQFIFQYYEEEERQRGNFPDRFSGHQFPNYSSELNVNALLLGDSALYLCASSPPGGITNYGYTFGSGTRLTVV.

J is TRBJ2-3 and V is TRBV19; TRBD2 matches at 8 bases. The germline gives CDR1 LNHDA, CDR2 SQIVND (reference sequence). The CDR3 totals 15 residues. V gave up 6 bases and J gave up 4 bases; unmatched junction bases: 9. This chain's CDR3 is CASRSGGLGADTQYF. Written as DNA, the CDR3 is TGTGCCAGTAGATCGGGGGGGCTAGGAGCAGATACGCAGTATTTT.

This clone showed up just once. The V and J genes are TRBV9 and TRBJ2-2; 10 bases map to TRBD2. The V gene end was trimmed by 4 bases and the J gene end by 2 bases; junction bases not matched to a gene: 11. This CDR3 spans 18 amino acids. Germline V gives CDR1 SGDLS, CDR2 YYNGEE. CDR3 bases: TGTGCCAGCAGCATTCGGCTAGCGGGGGAAAGAAACACCGGGGAGCTGTTTTTT. It yields the protein CASSIRLAGERNTGELFF.

The chain is built from TRBV15 and TRBJ2-7; perhaps TRBD2 as D (6 bases). The V gene's germline CDR1 is LNHNV and CDR2 YYDKDF (reference sequence). Between the trimmed V and J ends, which lost 0 bases and 3 bases, there was a span of 18 bases. This CDR3 contains 17 residues. The DNA for the CDR3 is TGTGCCACCAGCAGAGATCCCCCCGGGGGTTCCTTCTACGAGCAGTACTTC. It yields the protein CATSRDPPGGSFYEQYF. Drawing the rest from reference TRBV15 and TRBJ2-7, the complete variable domain is DAMVIQNPRYQVTQFGKPVTLSCSQTLNHNVMYWYQQKSSQAPKLLFHYYDKDFNNEADTPDNFQSRRPNTSFCFLDIRSPGLGDTAMYLCATSRDPPGGSFYEQYFGPGTRLTVT.

The chain couples TRBV30 to TRBJ1-1; D unresolved. The V and J ends lost 2 bases and 2 bases respectively, with 9 bases between them. The CDR3 extends over 13 amino acids. Germline CDR1 and CDR2: GTSNPN and SVGIG (reference sequence). CDR3 DNA sequence: TGTGCCTGGAGTAAACAGCCAAACACTGAAGCTTTCTTT. Translating gives CAWSKQPNTEAFF.

The chain uses TRBV5-1 and TRBJ2-3; 7 bases are a match to TRBD2. The CDR3 is 15 residues long. Germline-derived CDR1 and CDR2 are SGHRS and YFSETQ. The V segment lost 0 bases and the J segment 6 bases; nucleotides outside the gene matches: 7. The CDR3 nucleotides are TGCGCCAGCAGCTTGGGACTAGCCGGGGCCGATACGCAGTATTTT. Translation: CASSLGLAGADTQYF.

This clone has only one observation. The chain couples TRBV27 to TRBJ2-3; D remains ambiguous. The CDR3 covers 12 residues. The V end lost 3 bases, the J end lost 4 bases, and 5 bases lay between the germline ends. In germline, CDR1 is MNHEY, CDR2 SMNVEV (reference sequence). CDR3 DNA sequence: TGTGCCAGCAGTTTCAATGCAGATACGCAGTATTTT. Its translation: CASSFNADTQYF.